The clone carrying this T cell receptor (beta chain) has only a few counts. Its antigen is unknown. These data come from a study of post-analysis software for immune sequencing data. The authors incorporated unique molecular identifiers into the TCR beta cDNA libraries. MiXCR was run by TCRdb on the PCR reads, yielding one entry per CDR3 protein. Here the sample spans roughly 570,000 distinct CDR3 sequences, approximately 31% being singletons. Germline values: CDR1 MNHNS, CDR2 SASEGT. This CDR3 region has 12 residues. Trimming took off 0 bases at V and 5 bases at J, with 4 bases between the two ends. Points from the study as a whole: Five TRBV segments, TRBV5-6, TRBV5-1 and TRBV20-1 among them, were found more frequent in patients than controls.

The specimen was blood. This chain links TRBV6-1 with TRBJ2-5; D not certain. The sequence came from a girl aged 2-17 years with multiple sclerosis. The CDR3 DNA reads as TGTGCCAGCAGTGAAGCGTCGGAGACCCAGTACTTC. Protein: CASSEASETQYF.